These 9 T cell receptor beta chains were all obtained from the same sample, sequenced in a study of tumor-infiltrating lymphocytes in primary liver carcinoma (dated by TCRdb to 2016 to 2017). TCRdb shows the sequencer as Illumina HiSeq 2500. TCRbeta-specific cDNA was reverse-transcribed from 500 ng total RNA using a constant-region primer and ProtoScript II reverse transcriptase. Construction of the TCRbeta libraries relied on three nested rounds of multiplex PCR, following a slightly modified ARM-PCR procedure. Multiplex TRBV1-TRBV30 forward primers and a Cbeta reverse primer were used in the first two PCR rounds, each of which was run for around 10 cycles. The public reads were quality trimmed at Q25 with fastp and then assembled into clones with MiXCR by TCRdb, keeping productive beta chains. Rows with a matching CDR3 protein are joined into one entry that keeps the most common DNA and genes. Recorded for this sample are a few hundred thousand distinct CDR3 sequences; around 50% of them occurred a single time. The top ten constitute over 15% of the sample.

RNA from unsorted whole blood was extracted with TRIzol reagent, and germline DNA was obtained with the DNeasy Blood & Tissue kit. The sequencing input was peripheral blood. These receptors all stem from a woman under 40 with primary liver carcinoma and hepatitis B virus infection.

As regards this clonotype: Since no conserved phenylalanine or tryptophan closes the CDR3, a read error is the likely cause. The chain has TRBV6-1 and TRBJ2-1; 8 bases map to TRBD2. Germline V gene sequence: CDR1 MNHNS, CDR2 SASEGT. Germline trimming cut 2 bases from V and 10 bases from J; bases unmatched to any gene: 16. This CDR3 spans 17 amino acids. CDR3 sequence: CASSETRTSRRVREQFI. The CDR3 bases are TGTGCCAGCAGTGAAACTAGGACTAGCAGGAGGGTTCGGGAGCAGTTCATC.

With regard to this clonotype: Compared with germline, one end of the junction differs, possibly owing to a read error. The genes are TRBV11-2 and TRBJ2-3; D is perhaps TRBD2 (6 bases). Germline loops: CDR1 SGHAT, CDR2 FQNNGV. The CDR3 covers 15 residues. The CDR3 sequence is CASLGQGGHGDTRYF. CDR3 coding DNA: TGTGCCAGCCTGGGGCAGGGAGGCCATGGAGATACGCGGTATTTT.

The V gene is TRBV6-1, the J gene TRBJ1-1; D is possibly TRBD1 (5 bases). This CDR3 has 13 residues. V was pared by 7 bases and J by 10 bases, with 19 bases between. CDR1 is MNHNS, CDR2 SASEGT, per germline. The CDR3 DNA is TGTGCCAGCATCGGGGACGGGGGAGCAGGAGCTTTCTTT. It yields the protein CASIGDGGAGAFF.

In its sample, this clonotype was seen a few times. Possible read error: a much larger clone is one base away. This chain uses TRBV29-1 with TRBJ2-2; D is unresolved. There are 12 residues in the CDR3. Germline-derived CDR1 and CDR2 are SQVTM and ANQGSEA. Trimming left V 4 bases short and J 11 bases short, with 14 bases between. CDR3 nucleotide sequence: TGCAGCGTTGCACTGCCTGGGGAAGAGCTGTTTTTT. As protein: CSVALPGEELFF.

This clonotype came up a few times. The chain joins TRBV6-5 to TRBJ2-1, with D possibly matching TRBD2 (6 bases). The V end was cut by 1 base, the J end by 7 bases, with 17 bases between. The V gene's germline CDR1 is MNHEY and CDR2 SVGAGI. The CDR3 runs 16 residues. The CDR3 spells CASSYFSGSWVNEQFF. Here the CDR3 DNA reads TGTGCCAGCAGTTACTTTAGCGGAAGTTGGGTAAATGAGCAGTTCTTC.

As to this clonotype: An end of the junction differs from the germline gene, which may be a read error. The CDR3 loop is CASSRPGQGIHYDYTF. CDR3 coding DNA: TGTGCCAGCAGCCGTCCGGGACAGGGGATTCACTATGACTACACCTTC. The chain combines TRBV12-3 or TRBV12-4 with TRBJ1-2, with TRBD1 matching 10 bases. This CDR3 contains 16 residues.

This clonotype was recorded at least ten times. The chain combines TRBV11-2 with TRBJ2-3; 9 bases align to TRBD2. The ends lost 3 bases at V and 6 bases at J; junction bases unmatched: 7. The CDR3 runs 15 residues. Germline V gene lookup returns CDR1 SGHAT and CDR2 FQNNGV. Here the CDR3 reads CASSLGGRVGDTQYF. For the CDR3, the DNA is TGTGCCAGCAGCTTGGGCGGGAGGGTAGGGGATACGCAGTATTTT.

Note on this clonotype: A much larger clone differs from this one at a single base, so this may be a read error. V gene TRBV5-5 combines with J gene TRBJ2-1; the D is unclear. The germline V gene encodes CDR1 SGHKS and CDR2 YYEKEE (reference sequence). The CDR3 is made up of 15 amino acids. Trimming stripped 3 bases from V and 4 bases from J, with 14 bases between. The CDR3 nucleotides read TGTGCCAGCAGCTCGAGGACGGACCTATACAATGAGCAGTTCTTC. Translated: CASSSRTDLYNEQFF.

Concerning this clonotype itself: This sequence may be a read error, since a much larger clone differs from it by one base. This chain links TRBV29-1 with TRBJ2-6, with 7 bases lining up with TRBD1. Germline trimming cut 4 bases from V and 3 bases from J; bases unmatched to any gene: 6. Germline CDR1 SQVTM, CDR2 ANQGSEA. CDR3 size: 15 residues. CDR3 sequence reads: CSVGQGISGANVLTF. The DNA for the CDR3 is TGCAGCGTTGGACAGGGAATTAGTGGGGCCAACGTCCTGACTTTC.